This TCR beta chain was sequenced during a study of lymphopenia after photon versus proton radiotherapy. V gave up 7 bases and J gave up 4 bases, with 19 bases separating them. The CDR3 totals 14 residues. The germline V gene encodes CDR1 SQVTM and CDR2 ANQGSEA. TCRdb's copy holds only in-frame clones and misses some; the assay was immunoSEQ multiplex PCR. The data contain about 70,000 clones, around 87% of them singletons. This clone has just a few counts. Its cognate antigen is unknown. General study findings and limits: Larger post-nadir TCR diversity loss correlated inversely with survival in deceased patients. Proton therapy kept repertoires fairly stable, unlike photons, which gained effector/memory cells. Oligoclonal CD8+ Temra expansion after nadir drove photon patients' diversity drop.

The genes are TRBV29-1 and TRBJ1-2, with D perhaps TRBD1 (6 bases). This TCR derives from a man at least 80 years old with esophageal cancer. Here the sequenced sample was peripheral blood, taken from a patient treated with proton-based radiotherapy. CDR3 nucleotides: TGCAGCGCAGACCGGGACACCACCGGCTATGGCTACACCTTC. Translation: CSADRDTTGYGYTF.